The entry below describes one TCR beta chain. The antigen is unknown. The record originates from a study of PD-1 blockade in classical Hodgkin lymphoma. This table comes from immunoSEQ multiplex PCR, and its TCRdb copy is limited to in-frame clones, with some not included. The table lists some 30,000 clones, around 79% of them singletons. Time point defined: cycle 4 day 1 (C4D1), after about 6 weeks of nivolumab. All the patients suffered relapse after autologous stem cell transplantation, and brentuximab vedotin exposure differed. The CDR3 covers 11 residues. Trimming left V 7 bases short and J 4 bases short, with 8 bases between. Germline CDR1 MNHNS, CDR2 SASEGT. Study-level points and caveats: Differences between repertoires have undefined causes, possibly disease activity or prior therapy.

The chain carries TRBV6-1 and TRBJ2-7; the D call may be TRBD1 or TRBD2 (5 bases each). The sequencing used peripheral blood mononuclear cells (PBMCs), collected before the fourth cycle of nivolumab. The sequence came from a human donor with classical Hodgkin lymphoma. Here the CDR3 DNA reads TGTGCCAGCATGGGGGAATACGAGCAGTACTTC. This encodes CASMGEYEQYF.